Below are 28 T cell receptor beta chains sequenced from a single sample in a study of cytomegalovirus exposure and HLA in healthy donors (dated by TCRdb to 2016 to 2017). Libraries were built with the immunoSEQ multiplex PCR assay. This is the immuneACCESS table as TCRdb keeps it, with only in-frame sequences that have V and J called. A part of the clones is gone; compared with another copy, unresolved V genes explain less than half, and the rest is unexplained. The sample records some 310,000 clones, approximately 88% of which are singletons. Of the sample, around 0.88% falls within the top ten clones. Material for sequencing was PBMCs. These TCRs come from a man aged 30 to 45 in good health and CMV-seronegative.

The chain is built from TRBV7-9 and TRBJ1-1, with 9 bases fitting TRBD1. Trimming took 8 bases from V and 1 from J; bases not matched to a gene: 17. This CDR3 has 18 amino acids. Germline V gene lookup returns CDR1 SEHNR and CDR2 FQNEAQ (reference sequence). The CDR3 sequence: CASGMLWGTGMTNTEAFF. CDR3 DNA: TGTGCCAGCGGGATGCTTTGGGGGACAGGGATGACGAACACTGAAGCTTTCTTT. The entire variable domain, with the rest obtained from reference TRBV7-9 and TRBJ1-1, is as follows: DTGVSQNPRHKITKRGQNVTFRCDPISEHNRLYWYRQTLGQGPEFLTYFQNEAQLEKSRLLSDRFSAERPKGSFSTLEIQRTEQGDSAMYLCASGMLWGTGMTNTEAFFGQGTRLTVV.

This rearrangement joins TRBV11-2 to TRBJ1-1, with D unresolved. Trimming left V 5 bases short and J 0 bases short, with 13 bases between. The CDR3 sequence is 15 residues long. The V gene's germline CDR1 is SGHAT and CDR2 FQNNGV. CDR3 residues: CASSPRAAMNTEAFF. DNA of the CDR3: TGTGCCAGCAGCCCCAGAGCGGCCATGAACACTGAAGCTTTCTTT.

This clone has just one count. The rearrangement links TRBV2 to TRBJ2-2, with TRBD2 as a possible D gene (6 bases). V shed 5 bases and J shed 2 bases, with 15 bases lying between them. The CDR3 spans 16 residues. Per germline, CDR1 SNHLY and CDR2 FYNNEI. The CDR3, as DNA: TGTGCCAGCAGTCCCGGGACTCGAATAAACACCGGGGAGCTGTTTTTT. It is translated as CASSPGTRINTGELFF.

This clone was observed a few times. The V call is TRBV5-5, the J call TRBJ2-7; 7 bases fit TRBD1. The trim removed 2 bases at V and 7 bases at J, leaving 12 bases unmatched. Per the germline V gene, CDR1 is SGHKS and CDR2 is YYEKEE (reference sequence). This CDR3 is built from 15 residues. The CDR3 coding sequence is TGTGCCAGCAGCTTAAGGGCCCGACAGGGTGATGAGCAGTACTTC. It specifies CASSLRARQGDEQYF.

This chain links TRBV9 with TRBJ2-7; D is possibly TRBD1 (5 bases). The CDR3 has 13 amino acids. Germline assignment: CDR1 SGDLS and CDR2 YYNGEE. Trimming took off 0 bases at V and 5 bases at J, with 9 bases between the two ends. The CDR3 sequence: CASSVAGSHEQYF. As DNA, the CDR3 is TGTGCCAGCAGCGTAGCAGGGTCCCACGAGCAGTACTTC.

This chain uses TRBV2 with TRBJ1-3, with D unresolved. The CDR3 has 14 residues. The V gene lost 7 bases and the J gene lost 4 bases, with 14 bases spanning the gap. The V gene's germline CDR1 is SNHLY and CDR2 FYNNEI. The CDR3 is CASTPGVRGNTIYF. CDR3 DNA: TGTGCCAGCACCCCCGGTGTTCGGGGAAACACCATATATTTT.

This sequence joins TRBV7-9 and TRBJ2-5; 9 bases map to TRBD1. Germline values: CDR1 SEHNR, CDR2 FQNEAQ (reference sequence). Trimming at V came to 3 bases and at J to 5 bases, leaving 10 bases not matched to a gene. CDR3 length: 16 residues. In DNA form, the CDR3 reads TGTGCCAGCAGCTTCAGGACAGGGGCCCTCCGGGAGACCCAGTACTTC. Its protein is CASSFRTGALRETQYF.

This chain links TRBV29-1 with TRBJ2-7; D perhaps matches TRBD1 (6 bases). Trimming removed 5 bases from V and 7 bases from J, with 24 bases in between. The CDR3 runs to 15 residues. The V gene's germline CDR1 is SQVTM and CDR2 ANQGSEA. CDR3 protein: CSVLVRGDDWGEQYF. In DNA form, the CDR3 reads TGCAGCGTTTTGGTCAGGGGCGATGACTGGGGAGAGCAGTACTTC.

This chain joins TRBV7-2 and TRBJ2-1, with D uncertain. This CDR3 is 12 amino acids long. Germline V lookup: CDR1 SGHTA, CDR2 FQGNSA. V lost 4 bases, J lost 6 bases, and 7 bases lay in between. As DNA, the CDR3 is TGTGCCAGCAGCTCTACCTTCAATGAGCAGTTCTTC. Residues: CASSSTFNEQFF.

This chain uses TRBV7-8 with TRBJ2-7, with D tentatively TRBD2 (5 bases). The germline gives CDR1 SGHVS, CDR2 FQNEAQ. V lost 5 bases and J 4 bases, leaving 24 bases between the germline ends. This CDR3 has 17 residues. DNA for the CDR3: TGTGCCAGCAGCAGTAACTACCGGGCCATCACGGGGTACGAGCAGTACTTC. Translation gives CASSSNYRAITGYEQYF.

In its sample, this clone was seen once. The chain recombines TRBV4-1 with TRBJ1-1; D remains ambiguous. The CDR3 is 16 amino acids. V lost 1 base, J lost 0 bases, and 12 bases lay in between. Germline V gene lookup returns CDR1 MGHRA and CDR2 YSYEKL. As DNA, the CDR3 is TGCGCCAGCAGCCAAGTGTGGGTGGGCCTGAACACTGAAGCTTTCTTT. This sequence encodes CASSQVWVGLNTEAFF.

The chain has TRBV5-1 and TRBJ1-6, with a tentative D call TRBD1 (6 bases). V gave up 3 bases and J gave up 9 bases, with 16 bases separating them. The germline gives CDR1 SGHRS, CDR2 YFSETQ. CDR3 size: 15 residues. The CDR3 loop reads CASSSAGTKGSPLHF. DNA for the CDR3: TGCGCCAGCAGCTCAGCCGGGACAAAAGGTTCACCCCTCCACTTT. Full variable domain (rest looked up from reference TRBV5-1 and TRBJ1-6): KAGVTQTPRYLIKTRGQQVTLSCSPISGHRSVSWYQQTPGQGLQFLFEYFSETQRNKGNFPGRFSGRQFSNSRSEMNVSTLELGDSALYLCASSSAGTKGSPLHFGNGTRLTVT.

This chain connects TRBV29-1 to TRBJ2-1; 11 nucleotides align to TRBD2. Losses at the gene ends were 4 bases for V and 2 bases for J; bases not matched to a gene: 4. CDR1 is SQVTM and CDR2 is ANQGSEA in the germline V gene. The length of the CDR3 is 15 residues. The CDR3 nucleotides read TGCAGCGTTGGACGTAGCGGGGGGGCCTACAATGAGCAGTTCTTC. Translating it yields CSVGRSGGAYNEQFF.

V is TRBV7-2 and J is TRBJ2-5, with TRBD1 matching 9 bases. The CDR3 has 14 amino acids. The germline CDR1 and CDR2 sequences are SGHTA and FQGNSA. J gave up 5 bases and V 6 bases, and 7 bases lay outside the gene matches. CDR3 DNA: TGTGCCAGCAGAGACAGGGGGTTTGGGGAGACCCAGTACTTC. Its protein product is CASRDRGFGETQYF.

The gene calls are TRBV6-5 and TRBJ1-1, with D possibly being TRBD1 (6 bases). The CDR3 has 12 amino acids. Trimming took off 6 bases at V and 10 bases at J, with 15 bases between the two ends. Germline loops: CDR1 MNHEY, CDR2 SVGAGI. The CDR3 DNA reads TGTGCCAGCAGACCCGGGACAAGGCGAGCTTTCTTT. It translates to CASRPGTRRAFF.

The chain carries TRBV5-1 and TRBJ2-5; 7 bases align to TRBD2. The trim removed 7 bases at V and 2 bases at J, leaving 20 bases unmatched. This CDR3 comprises 18 residues. The germline gives CDR1 SGHRS, CDR2 YFSETQ. The CDR3 sequence is CASSSGRGTVRGQETQYF. CDR3 nucleotides: TGCGCCAGCTCCTCGGGGCGGGGGACGGTCCGAGGTCAAGAGACCCAGTACTTC.

The chain combines TRBV6-1 with TRBJ2-5; 8 nucleotides agree with TRBD1. V gave up 2 bases and J gave up 6 bases; unmatched junction bases: 5. The CDR3 runs 14 residues. CDR1 and CDR2 (germline): MNHNS, SASEGT. CDR3 coding DNA: TGTGCCAGCAGTGAATCAGGGGGCGCGCAGACCCAGTACTTC. Protein: CASSESGGAQTQYF.

This clone was recorded once. The rearrangement joins TRBV2 to TRBJ1-1; the match to TRBD1 covers 8 bases. Germline values: CDR1 SNHLY, CDR2 FYNNEI. CDR3 length: 14 residues. Trimming removed 5 bases from V and 5 bases from J; junction bases left unmatched: 7. In DNA, the CDR3 is TGTGCCAGCAGTCTACGGACAGGGAGGACTGAAGCTTTCTTT. This codes for CASSLRTGRTEAFF. Supplemented by reference TRBV2 and TRBJ1-1, the full variable domain reads EPEVTQTPSHQVTQMGQEVILRCVPISNHLYFYWYRQILGQKVEFLVSFYNNEISEKSEIFDDQFSVERPDGSNFTLKIRSTKLEDSAMYFCASSLRTGRTEAFFGQGTRLTVV.

This clone was detected only a few times. V gene TRBV6-5 combines with J gene TRBJ1-2; D not certain. Germline V CDR1 and CDR2: MNHEY, SVGAGI. The V gene lost 8 bases and the J gene lost 4 bases, with 11 bases spanning the gap. The CDR3 sequence is 12 residues long. The CDR3 reads CASGTASYGYTF. The CDR3 DNA follows: TGTGCCAGCGGTACAGCCTCCTATGGCTACACCTTC.

V gene TRBV15 combines with J gene TRBJ2-7; D is ambiguous. Per germline, CDR1 LNHNV and CDR2 YYDKDF (reference sequence). CDR3 size: 14 residues. V gave up 0 bases and J gave up 4 bases, with 10 bases separating them. As DNA, the CDR3 is TGTGCCACCAGCAGAGATCTGGGCGTGTACGAGCAGTACTTC. Amino acid sequence: CATSRDLGVYEQYF.

The chain is built from TRBV15 and TRBJ1-1; a possible D gene is TRBD1 (5 bases). CDR1 is LNHNV and CDR2 is YYDKDF in the germline V gene (reference sequence). There are 16 residues in the CDR3. The ends were cut back, 0 bases at V and 0 bases at J, with 11 bases in the middle. The CDR3 region is CATSRDIDSLNTEAFF. CDR3 DNA: TGTGCCACCAGCAGAGATATCGACAGCCTGAACACTGAAGCTTTCTTT.

This clone was seen only a few times. The chain employs TRBV29-1 and TRBJ1-2; TRBD1 aligns across 7 bases. Germline CDR1 is SQVTM and CDR2 is ANQGSEA. The V segment lost 4 bases and the J segment 5 bases; nucleotides outside the gene matches: 1. The CDR3 spans 11 residues. CDR3 in amino acids: CSVATGYGYTF. The CDR3 coding sequence is TGCAGCGTTGCGACAGGGTATGGCTACACCTTC.

This chain connects TRBV5-1 to TRBJ1-1; D remains ambiguous. V was cut by 4 bases and J by 5 bases, with 15 bases left in between. The germline V gene encodes CDR1 SGHRS and CDR2 YFSETQ. This CDR3 region has 14 residues. DNA of the CDR3: TGCGCCAGCAGCACAAATGATGTGCGGACTGAAGCTTTCTTT. This gives the protein CASSTNDVRTEAFF.

The genes are TRBV9 and TRBJ1-2, with D tentatively TRBD1 (5 bases). V dropped 0 bases and J dropped 2 bases, with 11 bases sitting between them. This CDR3 is built from 15 residues. The germline V gene has CDR1 SGDLS and CDR2 YYNGEE. The CDR3 is CASSVGGAKNYGYTF. In DNA form, the CDR3 reads TGTGCCAGCAGCGTAGGCGGGGCCAAAAACTATGGCTACACCTTC.

This rearrangement joins TRBV29-1 to TRBJ1-2; a weak D match, TRBD1 (6 bases). CDR3 size: 12 residues. The V gene lost 7 bases and the J gene lost 7 bases, with 16 bases spanning the gap. CDR1 and CDR2 (germline): SQVTM, ANQGSEA. The CDR3 DNA is TGCAGCGCCGAAACAGGGTCTGGTGGCTACACCTTC. Protein: CSAETGSGGYTF. The full variable domain, with the rest looked up from reference TRBV29-1 and TRBJ1-2, is SAVISQKPSRDICQRGTSLTIQCQVDSQVTMMFWYRQQPGQSLTLIATANQGSEATYESGFVIDKFPISRPNLTFSTLTVSNMSPEDSSIYLCSAETGSGGYTFGSGTRLTVV.

In its sample, this clone was seen once. V gene TRBV4-3 combines with J gene TRBJ1-2; 8 positions match TRBD1. CDR3 length equals 17 residues. Germline-derived CDR1 and CDR2 are LGHNA and YSLEER. Trimming took 0 bases from V and 5 from J; bases not matched to a gene: 11. The CDR3 region is CASSQDRQGAPLYGYTF. CDR3 nucleotides: TGCGCCAGCAGCCAAGATCGCCAGGGGGCACCCCTTTATGGCTACACCTTC.

The chain uses TRBV5-1 and TRBJ2-3; 11 bases map to TRBD2. The junction had 5 bases not matched to a gene; V was cut back by 4 bases and J by 1 base. The CDR3 is made up of 16 amino acids. Germline V gene sequence: CDR1 SGHRS, CDR2 YFSETQ. For the CDR3, the DNA is TGCGCCAGCAGCCTTATGGGACTAGCGGGCACAGATACGCAGTATTTT. Protein product: CASSLMGLAGTDTQYF.

The chain combines TRBV5-6 with TRBJ1-6; D perhaps matches TRBD1 (6 bases). V lost 0 bases and J 5 bases, leaving 12 bases between the germline ends. CDR1 and CDR2 from the germline V gene are SGHDT and YYEEEE. This CDR3 region has 16 residues. CDR3 coding DNA: TGTGCCAGCAGCTTGGCTGGGGGGGCGGATAATTCACCCCTCCACTTT. It codes for CASSLAGGADNSPLHF.